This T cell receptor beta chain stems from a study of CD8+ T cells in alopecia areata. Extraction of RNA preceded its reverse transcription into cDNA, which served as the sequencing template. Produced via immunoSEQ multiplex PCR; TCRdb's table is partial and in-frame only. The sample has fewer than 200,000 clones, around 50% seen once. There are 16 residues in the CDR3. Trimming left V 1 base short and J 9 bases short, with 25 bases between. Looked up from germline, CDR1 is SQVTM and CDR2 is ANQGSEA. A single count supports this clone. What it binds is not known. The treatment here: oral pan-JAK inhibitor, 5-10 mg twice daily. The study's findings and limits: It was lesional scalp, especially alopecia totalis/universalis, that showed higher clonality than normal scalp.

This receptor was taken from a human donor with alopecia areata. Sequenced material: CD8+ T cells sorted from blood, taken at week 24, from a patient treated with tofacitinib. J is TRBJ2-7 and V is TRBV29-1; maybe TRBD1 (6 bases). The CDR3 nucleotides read TGCAGCGTTGAAGGTAGTAGGGACACCTTCGGACTCGGGCAGTACTTC. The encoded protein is CSVEGSRDTFGLGQYF.